The clone carrying this T cell receptor (beta chain) has a count of ten or more. Its antigen is unknown. The data were obtained in a study of CD8 T cells in ankylosing spondylitis. Study-level points and caveats: Seemingly characteristic of ankylosing spondylitis blood was a TCR beta motif consisting of eight highly homologous variants. Disease-linked clones reportedly concentrated significantly in matched ankylosing spondylitis synovial fluid. Previously reported in reactive arthritis synovial fluid and blood were some of the motif variants.

V gave up 5 bases and J gave up 0 bases, with 10 bases separating them. CDR1 and CDR2 from the germline V gene are SQVTM and ANQGSEA. This CDR3 is 13 amino acids long. In TCRdb, the 5' RACE reads were re-called with MiXCR into one record per CDR3 protein. The table has some 800,000 distinct CDR3 sequences, 12% seen once. V is TRBV29-1 and J is TRBJ1-2, with unresolved D. Sequencing used blood, either unsorted or a sorted T cell fraction (not recorded which). This TCR was sampled from a male donor with ankylosing spondylitis. CDR3 nucleotides: TGCAGCGTTTACACAGTGACTAACTATGGCTACACCTTC. Amino acids: CSVYTVTNYGYTF.